This record concerns one TCR beta chain sequence. Patients at the Seattle site were enrolled during active infection and followed longitudinally. The record originates from a study of blood T cell repertoires in COVID-19. Between the trimmed V and J ends, which lost 0 bases and 3 bases, there was a span of 10 bases. The CDR3 has 15 amino acids. The germline CDR1 and CDR2 sequences are SGHRS and YFSETQ. Sequencing was performed with immunoSEQ multiplex PCR; in TCRdb, only in-frame clones are kept and a portion is missing. This table has a few hundred thousand clones, more than 80% appearing once. The source material was peripheral blood. This sequence was found in a woman in her thirties with COVID-19, enrolled during active disease. The chain uses TRBV5-1 and TRBJ2-1, with D possibly being TRBD1 (5 bases). The CDR3 reads CASSLEGVVYNEQFF. The CDR3 DNA reads TGCGCCAGCAGCTTGGAAGGGGTTGTCTACAATGAGCAGTTCTTC.